These 25 T cell receptor beta chains came from one sample sequenced in a study of blood T cell repertoires in COVID-19. Some clones are missing from TCRdb's copy, which holds only in-frame ones; the method was immunoSEQ multiplex PCR. Of roughly 220,000 clones in the sample, 90% are singletons; the top ten hold approximately 15%. The sample taken for sequencing was PBMCs or T cells enriched from blood (not recorded which). The receptors derive from a man aged 25 to 40 who had been exposed to COVID-19.

The chain uses TRBV2 and TRBJ1-2; TRBD1 aligns across 8 bases. V lost 2 bases to trimming and J lost 4 bases; unmatched junction nucleotides: 6. The germline V gene encodes CDR1 SNHLY and CDR2 FYNNEI. The CDR3 runs 15 residues. The CDR3 DNA sequence: TGTGCCAGCAGTGAACCCCAGGGGGCGGGCTATGGCTACACCTTC. It is translated as CASSEPQGAGYGYTF. Full variable domain (remainder filled in from reference TRBV2 and TRBJ1-2): EPEVTQTPSHQVTQMGQEVILRCVPISNHLYFYWYRQILGQKVEFLVSFYNNEISEKSEIFDDQFSVERPDGSNFTLKIRSTKLEDSAMYFCASSEPQGAGYGYTFGSGTRLTVV.

The chain is built from TRBV6-2 or TRBV6-3 and TRBJ2-7; TRBD1 might be the D (6 bases). The V end lost 0 bases, the J end lost 0 bases, and 9 bases lay between the germline ends. Germline CDR1 reads MNHEY; CDR2 reads SVGEGT. This CDR3 is built from 15 residues. The CDR3 is CASSYSTDSSYEQYF. CDR3 nucleotide sequence: TGTGCCAGCAGTTACTCGACGGACAGCTCCTACGAGCAGTACTTC.

This chain's CDR3 is CASSTLLRGAITDTQYF. In DNA form, the CDR3 reads TGTGCCAGTAGTACCTTGTTGCGGGGGGCGATCACAGATACGCAGTATTTT. This rearrangement joins TRBV19 to TRBJ2-3; 8 bases line up with TRBD2. V gave up 4 bases and J gave up 2 bases; unmatched junction bases: 11. The CDR3 is 17 amino acids. Germline V lookup: CDR1 LNHDA, CDR2 SQIVND (reference sequence).

The V gene is TRBV29-1, the J gene TRBJ1-1; D is possibly TRBD1 (5 bases). The length of the CDR3 is 14 residues. V was clipped by 7 bases and J by 1 base, with 16 bases between them. Germline-derived CDR1 and CDR2 are SQVTM and ANQGSEA. CDR3 DNA: TGCAGCGGCAGACAGATATTAAAGAACACTGAAGCTTTCTTT. It encodes CSGRQILKNTEAFF.

The rearrangement uses TRBV7-9 and TRBJ1-2; D remains ambiguous. The V end was cut by 2 bases, the J end by 5 bases, with 21 bases between. There are 17 residues in the CDR3. Germline V gives CDR1 SEHNR, CDR2 FQNEAQ (reference sequence). CDR3 residues: CASSLPRQPGSEYGYTF. For the CDR3, the DNA is TGTGCCAGCAGCTTACCGCGGCAACCCGGATCCGAATATGGCTACACCTTC.

V gene TRBV3-1 (or the pseudogene TRBV3-2) combines with J gene TRBJ1-5; D remains unclear. The germline V gene has CDR1 LGHDT and CDR2 YNNKEL (reference sequence). The CDR3 consists of 14 residues. The ends were cut back, 2 bases at V and 5 bases at J, with 10 bases in the middle. CDR3 sequence (DNA): TGTGCCAGCAGCCAAACTTTTGGTGATCAGCCCCAGCATTTT. Protein: CASSQTFGDQPQHF.

The chain combines TRBV2 with TRBJ2-3; the D gene is possibly TRBD1 (7 bases). The germline gives CDR1 SNHLY, CDR2 FYNNEI. Between the trimmed V and J ends, which lost 3 bases and 6 bases, there was a span of 19 bases. The CDR3 consists of 16 residues. CDR3 protein: CASSDRGRTPLDTQYF. The CDR3 DNA sequence: TGTGCCAGCAGTGACAGGGGGAGGACCCCGTTGGATACGCAGTATTTT.

This clone was found a few times. This rearrangement joins TRBV7-9 to TRBJ1-6; D gene ambiguous. V was pared by 3 bases and J by 9 bases, with 6 bases between. The CDR3 has 12 amino acids. The germline CDR1 and CDR2 sequences are SEHNR and FQNEAQ (reference sequence). The DNA for the CDR3 is TGTGCCAGCAGCTTGGGGAGTTCACCCCTCCACTTT. Translation: CASSLGSSPLHF.

The rearrangement links TRBV29-1 to TRBJ2-7; tentative D call: TRBD1 (6 bases). This CDR3 has 12 amino acids. The germline V and J ends were trimmed by 7 bases and 1 base, with 11 bases remaining between them. The germline V gene has CDR1 SQVTM and CDR2 ANQGSEA. The chain's CDR3 is CSAADRSYEQYF. As DNA, the CDR3 is TGCAGCGCCGCGGACAGATCCTACGAGCAGTACTTC.

The J gene is TRBJ2-1, the V gene TRBV2; 13 bases line up with TRBD2. The CDR3 is 16 amino acids. Germline V CDR1 and CDR2: SNHLY, FYNNEI. J lost 7 bases, V lost 6 bases, and 9 bases had no gene match. CDR3 DNA sequence: TGTGCCAGCAGCGATAAGACTAGCGGGGGGTGGAATGAGCAGTTCTTC. Translation gives CASSDKTSGGWNEQFF.

The table lists this clone with many counts. As DNA, the CDR3 is TGCGCCAGCAGCCAAGATTCGCAGAACTATGGCTACACCTTC. Its translation is CASSQDSQNYGYTF. The chain couples TRBV4-1 to TRBJ1-2, with D uncertain. Trimming removed 0 bases at V and 2 bases at J, with 7 bases between. Germline loops: CDR1 MGHRA, CDR2 YSYEKL. This CDR3 contains 14 residues.

V and J are TRBV5-6 and TRBJ1-2; D is perhaps TRBD1 (5 bases). Germline CDR1 SGHDT, CDR2 YYEEEE. The length of the CDR3 is 15 residues. V was clipped by 1 base and J by 3 bases, with 13 bases between them. CDR3 sequence (DNA): TGTGCCAGCAGCTTGACAGGAGTAGCGGACTATGGCTACACCTTC. This gives the protein CASSLTGVADYGYTF.

This sequence joins TRBV5-1 and TRBJ2-5; 9 bases line up with TRBD2. With 0 bases clipped from V and 5 bases from J, the junction kept 8 bases outside the gene matches. The CDR3 sequence is 16 residues long. Per the germline V gene, CDR1 is SGHRS and CDR2 is YFSETQ. The CDR3 here is CASSLDAGGPEETQYF. The CDR3 nucleotides read TGCGCCAGCAGCTTGGACGCGGGGGGGCCTGAGGAGACCCAGTACTTC.

CDR3: CASSLKVQPNYGYTF. The CDR3 DNA reads as TGTGCCAGCAGCTTGAAAGTACAACCTAACTATGGCTACACCTTC. The rearrangement links TRBV5-6 to TRBJ1-2; D gene uncertain. CDR3 length: 15 amino acids. Germline lookup yields CDR1 SGHDT and CDR2 YYEEEE. The ends were cut back, 1 base at V and 0 bases at J, with 10 bases in the middle.

The J gene is TRBJ1-5, the V gene TRBV21-1; the DNA was not compared with TRBD1, the D call given in the table. TRBV21-1 represents a pseudogene. The CDR3 is 18 amino acids. The CDR3 protein is CASSKCQDRGRLDQPQHF. DNA of the CDR3: TGTGCCAGCAGCAAATGTCAGGACAGGGGGCGACTCGATCAGCCCCAGCATTTT.

The genes are TRBV7-9 and TRBJ1-2; 7 bases line up with TRBD1. Germline V gene lookup returns CDR1 SEHNR and CDR2 FQNEAQ (reference sequence). This CDR3 spans 14 amino acids. After removal of 5 bases from V and 4 bases from J, the junction contained 7 bases not matched to a gene. CDR3 residues: CASSTGSGGYGYTF. The CDR3 coding sequence is TGTGCCAGCAGCACAGGATCAGGGGGCTATGGCTACACCTTC.

The V and J genes are TRBV16 and TRBJ2-7, with a weak D call TRBD2 (6 bases). V was cut by 5 bases and J by 3 bases, with 8 bases left in between. CDR3 length: 12 residues. Germline loops: CDR1 KGHSY, CDR2 FQNENV. CDR3 in amino acids: CASSKEGYEQYF. In DNA, the CDR3 is TGTGCCAGCAGCAAGGAGGGCTACGAGCAGTACTTC. The full variable domain, rest sourced from reference TRBV16 and TRBJ2-7, is GEEVAQTPKHLVRGEGQKAKLYCAPIKGHSYVFWYQQVLKNEFKFLISFQNENVFDETGMPKERFSAKCLPNSPCSLEIQATKLEDSAVYFCASSKEGYEQYFGPGTRLTVT.

The chain uses TRBV25-1 and TRBJ1-2; 11 bases match TRBD1. Germline CDR1 and CDR2: MGHDK and SYGVNS. This CDR3 is 16 amino acids long. V was pared by 4 bases and J by 4 bases, with 8 bases of the junction left unmatched. The CDR3: CASSVTGTGGSYGYTF. CDR3 nucleotide sequence: TGTGCCAGCAGTGTCACAGGGACAGGGGGGAGCTATGGCTACACCTTC.

V is TRBV29-1 and J is TRBJ1-4; 8 positions agree with TRBD1. This CDR3 is built from 14 residues. With 7 bases clipped from V and 4 bases from J, the junction kept 8 bases outside the gene matches. Germline values: CDR1 SQVTM, CDR2 ANQGSEA. DNA of the CDR3: TGCAGCGCTCGAACAGGGGGAGATAATGAAAAACTGTTTTTT. This translates into CSARTGGDNEKLFF.

This clone was observed a single time. The chain is built from TRBV19 and TRBJ1-4; weak D call: TRBD1 (5 bases). CDR3 size: 15 residues. Trimming stripped 2 bases from V and 4 bases from J, with 11 bases between. In germline, CDR1 is LNHDA, CDR2 SQIVND (reference sequence). CDR3 amino acids: CASSISRAINEKLFF. The CDR3 coding sequence is TGTGCCAGTAGTATAAGCAGGGCCATTAATGAAAAACTGTTTTTT.

This rearrangement joins TRBV6-4 to TRBJ1-1; 9 positions match TRBD1. CDR3 length equals 15 residues. Germline assignment: CDR1 MRHNA and CDR2 SNTAGT. V lost 6 bases to trimming and J lost 3 bases; unmatched junction nucleotides: 8. The CDR3, as DNA: TGTGCCAGCAGGCTGACAGGGGGGGAATACACTGAAGCTTTCTTT. This translates into CASRLTGGEYTEAFF.

V usage is TRBV5-5 and J usage is TRBJ2-4, with 10 nucleotides matching TRBD2. V lost 8 bases, J lost 6 bases, and 8 bases stayed unmatched. CDR3 length: 14 residues. Per germline, CDR1 SGHKS and CDR2 YYEKEE (reference sequence). CDR3 DNA sequence: TGTGCCAGTCTCCTCATAGCGGGGGGAAACATTCAGTACTTC. As protein: CASLLIAGGNIQYF. Combining the CDR3 with reference TRBV5-5 and TRBJ2-4 gives the whole variable domain DAGVTQSPTHLIKTRGQQVTLRCSPISGHKSVSWYQQVLGQGPQFIFQYYEKEERGRGNFPDRFSARQFPNYSSELNVNALLLGDSALYLCASLLIAGGNIQYFGAGTRLSVL.

V gene TRBV12-5 combines with J gene TRBJ1-5; D not certain. V lost 0 bases and J lost 1, with 10 bases in between. Germline-derived CDR1 and CDR2 are LGHNT and FRNRAP. The CDR3 is 16 amino acids. CDR3 sequence reads: CASGLVLGNSNQPQHF. The CDR3 DNA sequence: TGTGCTAGTGGTTTGGTACTAGGGAACAGCAATCAGCCCCAGCATTTT.

This sequence joins TRBV5-4 and TRBJ2-3; the D gene is possibly TRBD2 (5 bases). Trimming stripped 4 bases from V and 3 bases from J, with 15 bases between. CDR1 and CDR2 from the germline V gene are SGHNT and YYREEE (reference sequence). The CDR3 spans 15 residues. CDR3 sequence: CASSEPAGETDTQYF. The CDR3, as DNA: TGTGCCAGCAGCGAACCCGCCGGGGAGACAGATACGCAGTATTTT.

The CDR3 region has the DNA TGCGCCAGCAGCCACCCCCGGAGGGATATCGCCTACGAGCAGTACTTC. It translates to CASSHPRRDIAYEQYF. The rearrangement uses TRBV4-1 and TRBJ2-7; TRBD2 might be the D (6 bases). Germline assignment: CDR1 MGHRA and CDR2 YSYEKL. The CDR3 sequence is 16 residues long. V was pared by 3 bases and J by 2 bases, with 17 bases between.